The 15 T cell receptor beta chains listed next were all sequenced from one sample in a study of blood T cells in healthy people across ages. For the second PCR, which ran for roughly 6 to 12 cycles, a sample-barcoded 5' primer and a J-beta primer mix were used. In TCRdb, the 5' RACE reads were re-called with MiXCR into one record per CDR3 protein. The sample consists of about 640,000 distinct CDR3 sequences, 58% of them appearing once. The sample comprised blood. The receptors stem from a man aged 60-69 years in good health.

This clonotype appeared a few times. V is TRBV4-2 and J is TRBJ2-3; D unresolved. The CDR3 spans 17 residues. Trimming took off 4 bases at V and 0 bases at J, with 17 bases between the two ends. The germline CDR1 and CDR2 sequences are LGHNA and YNFKEQ. The CDR3 nucleotides are TGTGCCAGCAGCCCCACCCCGTCGGGCACTAGCACAGATACGCAGTATTTT. Translated, it gives CASSPTPSGTSTDTQYF.

J is TRBJ1-6 and V is TRBV12-3 or TRBV12-4; D gene ambiguous. The CDR3 contains 14 residues. Trimming removed 3 bases from V and 8 bases from J, with 11 bases in between. The CDR3 DNA is TGTGCCAGCAGTTTTGGGCTCGACGATTCACCCCTCCACTTT. Translation gives CASSFGLDDSPLHF.

The CDR3 coding sequence is TGTGCCAGCAGCCGAGTTGGGGGCGGGGACACTGAAGCTTTCTTT. Residues: CASSRVGGGDTEAFF. The chain uses TRBV3-1 and TRBJ1-1; a weak D match, TRBD1 (6 bases). Trimming took 4 bases from V and 3 from J, leaving 15 bases between them. The germline V gene has CDR1 LGHDT and CDR2 YNNKEL (reference sequence). CDR3 length equals 15 residues.

This clonotype was recorded only once. The chain combines TRBV3-1 with TRBJ2-7, with D unclear. V lost 4 bases to trimming and J lost 3 bases, with 13 bases between them. From germline, CDR1 is LGHDT and CDR2 YNNKEL (reference sequence). The CDR3 length is 14 residues. The CDR3 reads CASSRTLKNYEQYF. The CDR3 nucleotides are TGTGCCAGCAGCCGAACACTTAAGAACTACGAGCAGTACTTC.

This rearrangement joins TRBV5-1 to TRBJ2-4, with D perhaps given as TRBD1 or TRBD2 (7 bases each). The end of the DNA fits TRBJ2-7 better, so the J call may be wrong. Germline values: CDR1 SGHRS, CDR2 YFSETQ. CDR3 length: 15 amino acids. The CDR3 here is CASSLAPGGAREQYF. The CDR3 DNA sequence: TGCGCCAGCAGCTTGGCCCCAGGGGGGGCCCGCGAGCAGTACTTC.

This clonotype was seen a handful of times. The V gene is TRBV27, the J gene TRBJ1-2; D is unresolved. The CDR3 runs to 14 residues. Per germline, CDR1 MNHEY and CDR2 SMNVEV (reference sequence). Trimming removed 0 bases from V and 4 bases from J, with 9 bases in between. The CDR3 loop reads CASSLSGASYGYTF. DNA for the CDR3: TGTGCCAGCAGTTTATCGGGAGCTTCCTATGGCTACACCTTC.

This rearrangement joins TRBV14 to TRBJ1-2, with a possible D match to TRBD1 (6 bases). V was pared by 4 bases and J by 2 bases, with 11 bases between. The germline CDR1 and CDR2 sequences are SGHDN and FVKESK. The CDR3 extends over 14 amino acids. The CDR3 region is CASSPGTLNYGYTF. Written as DNA, the CDR3 is TGTGCCAGCAGCCCAGGGACACTGAACTATGGCTACACCTTC.

This clonotype turned up a few times. The chain is built from TRBV12-3 or TRBV12-4 and TRBJ2-5; unclear D gene. The CDR3 is 15 residues long. The V gene lost 4 bases and the J gene lost 7 bases, with 19 bases spanning the gap. In nucleotides, the CDR3 is TGTGCCAGCAGTTCGGACGGAATCCCTCAAACGACCCAGTACTTC. Translated: CASSSDGIPQTTQYF.

The gene calls are TRBV6-6 and TRBJ2-5; perhaps D is TRBD1 or TRBD2 (6 bases each). The CDR3 consists of 14 residues. Per germline, CDR1 MNHNY and CDR2 SVGAGI (reference sequence). V lost 6 bases, J lost 4 bases, and 15 bases lay in between. In DNA form, the CDR3 reads TGTGCCAGCAGACAGTCCGGGGGCGGAGAGACCCAGTACTTC. Encoded protein: CASRQSGGGETQYF.

The chain uses TRBV18 and TRBJ1-4; D is ambiguous. CDR1 is KGHSH, CDR2 LQKENI, per germline. V lost 0 bases and J lost 4, with 9 bases in between. The CDR3 has 15 residues. The DNA for the CDR3 is TGTGCCAGCTCACCACCGGCCGGGCATAATGAAAAACTGTTTTTT. It yields the protein CASSPPAGHNEKLFF. The full variable domain, rest sourced from reference TRBV18 and TRBJ1-4, is NAGVMQNPRHLVRRRGQEARLRCSPMKGHSHVYWYRQLPEEGLKFMVYLQKENIIDESGMPKERFSAEFPKEGPSILRIQQVVRGDSAAYFCASSPPAGHNEKLFFGSGTQLSVL.

J is TRBJ2-6 and V is TRBV4-1, with a possible D match to TRBD1 (6 bases). The CDR3 consists of 19 residues. CDR1 MGHRA and CDR2 YSYEKL come from the germline V gene. V lost 0 bases, J lost 0 bases, and 15 bases lay in between. CDR3 in amino acids: CASSQEGSGQSSGANVLTF. The CDR3 DNA is TGCGCCAGCAGCCAAGAGGGGTCTGGACAGTCCTCTGGGGCCAACGTCCTGACTTTC.

CDR3 sequence reads: CSARALNEKLFF. CDR3 nucleotides: TGCAGTGCTAGAGCCCTAAATGAAAAACTGTTTTTT. This rearrangement joins TRBV20-1 to TRBJ1-4; D gene unclear. The CDR3 contains 12 residues. In germline, CDR1 is DFQATT, CDR2 SNEGSKA (reference sequence). Trimming took off 1 base at V and 5 bases at J, with 5 bases between the two ends.

The chain combines TRBV10-3 with TRBJ2-1; no clear D gene. Trimming cost V 8 bases and J 9 bases, with 8 bases left between them. The germline V gene encodes CDR1 ENHRY and CDR2 SYGVKD. This CDR3 is built from 10 residues. CDR3 loop: CAILGAEQFF. DNA for the CDR3: TGTGCCATCCTGGGTGCTGAGCAGTTCTTC.

The chain links TRBV20-1 to TRBJ1-1; D gene unclear. CDR3 length: 13 residues. Germline CDR1 and CDR2: DFQATT and SNEGSKA (reference sequence). The CDR3 nucleotides are TGCAGCGCATCTGGGATGATAGAGACTGAAGCTTTCTTT. It translates to CSASGMIETEAFF.

This clonotype has more than one count but fewer than ten. The chain is built from TRBV12-3 or TRBV12-4 and TRBJ1-2, with 7 bases lining up with TRBD1. V shed 1 base, J shed 8 bases, and the junction held 4 bases outside the gene matches. The CDR3 loop spans 13 amino acids. For the CDR3, the DNA is TGTGCCAGCAGTTTAGAGGGGGCGTTGGGCTACACCTTC. Protein sequence: CASSLEGALGYTF.